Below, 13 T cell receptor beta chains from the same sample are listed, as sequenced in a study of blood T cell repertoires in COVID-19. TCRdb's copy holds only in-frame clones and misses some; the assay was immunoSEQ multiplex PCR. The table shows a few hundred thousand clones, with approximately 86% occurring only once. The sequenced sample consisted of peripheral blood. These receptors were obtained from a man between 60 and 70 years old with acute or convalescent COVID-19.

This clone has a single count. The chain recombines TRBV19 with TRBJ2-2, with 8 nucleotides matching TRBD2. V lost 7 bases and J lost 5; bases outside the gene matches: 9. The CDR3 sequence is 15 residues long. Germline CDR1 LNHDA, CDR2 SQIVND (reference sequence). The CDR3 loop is CASTHRGGTTGELFF. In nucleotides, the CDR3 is TGTGCCAGTACTCATCGGGGGGGGACAACCGGGGAGCTGTTTTTT.

The DNA of the CDR3 is TGCGCCAGCAGCTTAGCGGGAAGCACAGATACGCAGTATTTT. This encodes CASSLAGSTDTQYF. V gene TRBV5-1 combines with J gene TRBJ2-3; 7 nucleotides line up with TRBD2. The CDR3 has 14 amino acids. Trimming at V came to 2 bases and at J to 0 bases, leaving 0 bases not matched to a gene. Germline V gene data show CDR1 as SGHRS and CDR2 as YFSETQ.

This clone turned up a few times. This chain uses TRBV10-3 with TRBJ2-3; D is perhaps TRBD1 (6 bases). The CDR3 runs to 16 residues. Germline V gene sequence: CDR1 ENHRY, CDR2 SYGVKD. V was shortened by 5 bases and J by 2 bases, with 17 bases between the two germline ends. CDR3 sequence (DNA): TGTGCCATCAGTCCCAAGGGGGTCACGAACACAGATACGCAGTATTTT. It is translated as CAISPKGVTNTDTQYF.

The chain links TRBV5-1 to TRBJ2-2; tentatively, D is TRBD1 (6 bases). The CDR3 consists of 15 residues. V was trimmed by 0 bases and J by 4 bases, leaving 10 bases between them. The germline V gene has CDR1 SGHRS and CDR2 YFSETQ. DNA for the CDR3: TGCGCCAGCAGCTTGGGCAGGGGATCCACCGGGGAGCTGTTTTTT. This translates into CASSLGRGSTGELFF.

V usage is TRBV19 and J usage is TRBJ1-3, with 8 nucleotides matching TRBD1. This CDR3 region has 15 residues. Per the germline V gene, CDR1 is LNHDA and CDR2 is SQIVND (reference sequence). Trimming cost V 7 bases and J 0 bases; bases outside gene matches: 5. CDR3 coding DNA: TGTGCCAGTACCTCGGGACAGGTCTCTGGAAACACCATATATTTT. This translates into CASTSGQVSGNTIYF.

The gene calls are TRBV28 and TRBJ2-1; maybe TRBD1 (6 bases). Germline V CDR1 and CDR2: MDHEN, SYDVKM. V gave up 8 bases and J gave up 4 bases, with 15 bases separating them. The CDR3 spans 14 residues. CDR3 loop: CASQGTHIYNEQFF. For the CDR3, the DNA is TGTGCCAGCCAGGGGACCCACATATACAATGAGCAGTTCTTC.

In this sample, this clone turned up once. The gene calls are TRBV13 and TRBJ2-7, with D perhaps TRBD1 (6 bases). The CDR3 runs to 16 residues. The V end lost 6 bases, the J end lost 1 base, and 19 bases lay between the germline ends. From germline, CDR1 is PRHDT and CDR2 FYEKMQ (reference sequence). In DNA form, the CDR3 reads TGTGCCAGCAGGTCCACAGGGACCCCTCCATCCTACGAGCAGTACTTC. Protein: CASRSTGTPPSYEQYF. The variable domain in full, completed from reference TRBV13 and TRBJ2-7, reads AAGVIQSPRHLIKEKRETATLKCYPIPRHDTVYWYQQGPGQDPQFLISFYEKMQSDKGSIPDRFSAQQFSDYHSELNMSSLELGDSALYFCASRSTGTPPSYEQYFGPGTRLTVT.

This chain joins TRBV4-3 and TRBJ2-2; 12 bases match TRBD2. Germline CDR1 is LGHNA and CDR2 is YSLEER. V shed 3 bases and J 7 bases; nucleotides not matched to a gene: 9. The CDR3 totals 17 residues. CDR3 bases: TGCGCCAGCAGCCAGGCGGGAGGACTAGCGGGGAACGGGGAGCTGTTTTTT. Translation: CASSQAGGLAGNGELFF.

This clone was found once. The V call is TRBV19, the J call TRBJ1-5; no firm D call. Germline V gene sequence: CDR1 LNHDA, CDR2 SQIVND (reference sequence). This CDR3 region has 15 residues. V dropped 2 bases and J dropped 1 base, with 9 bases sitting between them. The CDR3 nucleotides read TGTGCCAGTAGTATATTCGGGTCAAGCAATCAGCCCCAGCATTTT. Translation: CASSIFGSSNQPQHF.

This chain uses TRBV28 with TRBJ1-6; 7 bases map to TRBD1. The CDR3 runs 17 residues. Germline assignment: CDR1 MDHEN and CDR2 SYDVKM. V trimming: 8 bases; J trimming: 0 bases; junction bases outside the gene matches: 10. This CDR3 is CASGLQGQVSYNSPLHF. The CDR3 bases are TGTGCCAGCGGATTACAAGGACAGGTCTCCTATAATTCACCCCTCCACTTT.

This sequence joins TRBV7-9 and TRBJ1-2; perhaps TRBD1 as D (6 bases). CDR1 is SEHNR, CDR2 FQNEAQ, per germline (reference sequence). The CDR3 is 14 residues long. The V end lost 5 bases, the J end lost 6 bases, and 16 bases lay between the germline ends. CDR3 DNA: TGTGCCAGCAGCCTGCGGACAGTAGGGAATGGCTACACCTTC. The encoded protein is CASSLRTVGNGYTF.

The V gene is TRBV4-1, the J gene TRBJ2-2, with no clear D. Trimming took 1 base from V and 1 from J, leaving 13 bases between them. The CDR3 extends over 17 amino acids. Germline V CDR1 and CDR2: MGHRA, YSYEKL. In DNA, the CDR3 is TGCGCCAGCAGCCAAGTTTCGGCAGGAATGAACACCGGGGAGCTGTTTTTT. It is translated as CASSQVSAGMNTGELFF.

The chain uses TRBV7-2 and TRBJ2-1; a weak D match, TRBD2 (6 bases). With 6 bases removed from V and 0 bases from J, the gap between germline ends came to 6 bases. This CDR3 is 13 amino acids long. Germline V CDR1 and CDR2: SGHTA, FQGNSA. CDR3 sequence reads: CASRRDSYNEQFF. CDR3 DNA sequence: TGTGCCAGCAGGCGGGACTCCTACAATGAGCAGTTCTTC.